This T cell receptor beta chain was found in a study of shared clonotypes between healthy human individuals. Overall study context: With ages of 18 to 49, the donors were a couple of women and three men. CD8 memory received one plate per donor, CD8 naive two, CD4 memory three and CD4 naive three. Findings and caveats of the study: An expected dependence of interdonor clonotype sharing on sequencing depth was noted.

It was CD45RO-negative cells, positively selected for CCR7, that made up naive CD8 cells, with terminally differentiated effector memory CD45RA+ cells excluded. Only Caucasian adults living in Nashville, Tennessee made up the donor group. Method: immunoSEQ multiplex PCR; TCRdb's copy keeps in-frame clones and lacks some. Seen here are millions of clones, about 95% observed once, and the top ten hold around 1.1%. The CDR3 loop spans 14 amino acids. V lost 1 base and J lost 13, with 16 bases in between. The germline V gene has CDR1 MNHEY and CDR2 SVGAGI. A note on this clone: Its specificity is not known.

The clonotype was recovered from a man younger than 30 in good health. The chain recombines TRBV6-5 with TRBJ1-4; D is uncertain. Sequencing was carried out using naive CD8+ T cells sorted from blood. In DNA, the CDR3 is TGTGCCAGCAGTTACTTGATCGATAGGGAGGCACTGTTTTTT. This sequence encodes CASSYLIDREALFF.